This TCR beta chain was captured in a study of shared clonotypes between healthy human individuals. Clones were read by immunoSEQ multiplex PCR, and TCRdb kept only the in-frame ones, dropping some. This sample has roughly 2.6 million clones, with more than 80% found just once. This CDR3 spans 17 amino acids. Between the trimmed V and J ends, which lost 4 bases and 0 bases, there was a span of 16 bases. In germline, CDR1 is SEHNR, CDR2 FQNEAQ (reference sequence). V is TRBV7-9 and J is TRBJ2-1; a possible D gene is TRBD2 (6 bases). The TCR sequence derives from a man aged 18 to 29 in good health. What was sequenced was naive CD4+ T cells sorted from blood. The subset was: CD45RA+ positively selected. In DNA form, the CDR3 reads TGTGCCAGCAGCTCCGGAGGGAACGGGAGCTCCTACAATGAGCAGTTCTTC. This codes for CASSSGGNGSSYNEQFF.